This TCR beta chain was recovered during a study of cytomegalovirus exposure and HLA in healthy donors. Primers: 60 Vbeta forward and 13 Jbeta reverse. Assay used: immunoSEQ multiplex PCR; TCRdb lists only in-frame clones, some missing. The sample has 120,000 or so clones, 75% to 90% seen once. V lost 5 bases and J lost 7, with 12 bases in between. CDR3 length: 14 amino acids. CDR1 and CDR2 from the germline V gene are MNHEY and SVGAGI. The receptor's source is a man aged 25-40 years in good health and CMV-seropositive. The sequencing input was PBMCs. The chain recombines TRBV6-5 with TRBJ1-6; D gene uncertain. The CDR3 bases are TGTGCCAGCAGTAGGTTCGGGGAGAATTCACCCCTCCACTTT. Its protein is CASSRFGENSPLHF.